This section outlines one T cell receptor (beta chain) sequence together with its context. Construction of the TCR beta libraries employed iRepertoire HTBI primers in conjunction with Arm-PCR of CDR3 regions. Each CDR3 protein gets one entry after TCRdb re-called the multiplex PCR reads with MiXCR. The top ten clones hold more than 10% of a sample with about 560,000 distinct CDR3 sequences, about 16% of them seen once. The data were taken from a study of regulatory T cells in long-lasting Graves disease. Time point described: newly diagnosed GD, antithyroid drugs for less than 3 months. PBMC-derived RNA was used for the TCR library. These data also formed part of another study, on T cells in Graves' hyperthyroidism and ophthalmopathy. That report notes: When the TCR CDR3 underwent first-round RT-PCR, the HTBI primer set was used. The model forecast ophthalmopathy, anticipating it by a median 6.5 months before onset.

This TCR came from a man aged 18 to 30 with Graves disease. Sequencing used peripheral blood mononuclear cells (PBMCs), obtained at new diagnosis, from a patient treated with antithyroid drugs.

CDR3 in amino acids: CASSYLGLTSREQYF. Here the CDR3 DNA reads TGTGCCAGCAGTTACTTAGGACTGACCTCGCGGGAGCAGTACTTC. This rearrangement joins TRBV6-2 or TRBV6-3 to TRBJ2-7; possibly TRBD2 for D (5 bases). V was clipped by 1 base and J by 7 bases, with 17 bases between them. Germline CDR1 MNHEY, CDR2 SVGEGT. The CDR3 loop spans 15 amino acids.